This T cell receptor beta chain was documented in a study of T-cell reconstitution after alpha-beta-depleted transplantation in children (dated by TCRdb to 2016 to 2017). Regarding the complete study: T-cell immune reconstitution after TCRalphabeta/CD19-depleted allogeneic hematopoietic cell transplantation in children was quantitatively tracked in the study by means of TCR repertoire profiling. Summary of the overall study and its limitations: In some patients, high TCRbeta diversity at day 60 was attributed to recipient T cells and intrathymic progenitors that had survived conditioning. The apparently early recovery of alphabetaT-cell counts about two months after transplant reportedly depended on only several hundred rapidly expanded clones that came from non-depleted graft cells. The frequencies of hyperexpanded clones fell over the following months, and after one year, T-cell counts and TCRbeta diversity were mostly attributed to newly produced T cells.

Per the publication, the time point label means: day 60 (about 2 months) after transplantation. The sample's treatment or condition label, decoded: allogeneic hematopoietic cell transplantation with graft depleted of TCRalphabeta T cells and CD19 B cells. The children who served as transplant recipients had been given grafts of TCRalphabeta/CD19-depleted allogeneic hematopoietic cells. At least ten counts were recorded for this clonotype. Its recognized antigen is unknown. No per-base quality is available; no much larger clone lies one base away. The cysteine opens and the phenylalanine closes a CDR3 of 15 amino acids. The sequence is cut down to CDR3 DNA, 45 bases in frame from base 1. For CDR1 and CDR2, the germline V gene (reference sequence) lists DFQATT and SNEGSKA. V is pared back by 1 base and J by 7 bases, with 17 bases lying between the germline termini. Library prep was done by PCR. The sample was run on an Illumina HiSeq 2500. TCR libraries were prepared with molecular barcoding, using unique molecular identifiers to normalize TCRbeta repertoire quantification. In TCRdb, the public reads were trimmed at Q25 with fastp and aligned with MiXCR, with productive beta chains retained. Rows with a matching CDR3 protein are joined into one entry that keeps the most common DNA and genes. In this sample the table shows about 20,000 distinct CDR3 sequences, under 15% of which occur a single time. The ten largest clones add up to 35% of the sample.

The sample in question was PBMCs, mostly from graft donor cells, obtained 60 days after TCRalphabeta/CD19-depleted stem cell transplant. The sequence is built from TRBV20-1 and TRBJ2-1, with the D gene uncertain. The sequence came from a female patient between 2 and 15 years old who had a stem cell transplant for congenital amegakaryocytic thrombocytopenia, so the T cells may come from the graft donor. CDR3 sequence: CSARGPVPPGNEQFF. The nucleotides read TGCAGTGCTAGAGGCCCAGTCCCCCCGGGTAATGAGCAGTTCTTC.